This T cell receptor (beta chain) was obtained from a study of beta chain features in type 1 diabetes. Study overall: Across every sample, around 100,000,000 sorted cells were examined in total. Broader study findings: Type 1 diabetes patients had fewer VDJ junction insertions and more deletions. Patients and controls would be equally affected if PCR favored shorter templates. Cells that show high TCR expression could be over-represented by cDNA sequencing.

Reverse transcribing all isolated RNA meant expressed TCRB transcripts were sequenced. Sequenced by immunoSEQ multiplex PCR; TCRdb stores in-frame clones only, minus some. The repertoire holds around 170,000 clones, with 7.5% to 9.5% as singletons. This clone was seen only a few times. Its antigen remains unknown. J gave up 5 bases and V 3 bases, and 7 bases lay outside the gene matches. There are 16 residues in the CDR3. In germline, CDR1 is SGHAT, CDR2 FQNNGV. Sequencing used central memory CD4+ T cells from blood. The clonotype comes from a woman aged 18-30 years in good health. The genes are TRBV11-2 and TRBJ1-6, with 7 bases identical to TRBD1. For the CDR3, the DNA is TGTGCCAGCAGCTTGATACTTGGACAGGATAATTCACCCCTCCACTTT. Its translation: CASSLILGQDNSPLHF.